Listed here is a single T cell receptor beta chain. Antigen: not known. This sample was taken from a study of OX40 agonist ivuxolimab in advanced cancers. As for the study in general: Patients took ivuxolimab, an agonistic anti-OX40 (CD134) antibody. Study results and limitations: On average, CD8+ T cells showed a greater number of expanded clones than CD4+.

V lost 0 bases, J lost 7 bases, and 13 bases lay in between. The germline CDR1 and CDR2 sequences are SGHRS and YFSETQ. The CDR3 spans 15 residues. Assay used: immunoSEQ multiplex PCR; TCRdb lists only in-frame clones, some missing. This sample has about 92,000 clones, with about 91% found just once. The receptor was derived from an adult with an advanced solid tumor such as melanoma, head and neck, liver or kidney cancer. The V and J genes are TRBV5-1 and TRBJ1-4; tentative D call: TRBD1 (5 bases). The sequences come from CD4+ or CD8+ T cells sorted from blood, collected in a trial of the OX40 agonist ivuxolimab. This chain's CDR3 is CASSLATGAGEKLFF. DNA for the CDR3: TGCGCCAGCAGCTTGGCGACCGGGGCGGGTGAAAAACTGTTTTTT. Full variable domain (outside the CDR3, taken from reference TRBV5-1 and TRBJ1-4): KAGVTQTPRYLIKTRGQQVTLSCSPISGHRSVSWYQQTPGQGLQFLFEYFSETQRNKGNFPGRFSGRQFSNSRSEMNVSTLELGDSALYLCASSLATGAGEKLFFGSGTQLSVL.